This TCR beta chain was sequenced in a study of blood T cell repertoires in COVID-19 (dated by TCRdb to about 2020). As for the study more broadly: Samples from collaborators originated in the United States, Italy and Spain and spanned both the acute and convalescent phases of COVID-19. Subjects who had been exposed to COVID-19, were actively infected with it, or had recovered from it provided the deeply sampled blood TCRbeta repertoires that made up the dataset. Samples came from the ongoing ImmuneRACE study (first 160 participants) plus 1,254 subjects from 6 global collaborators. A freely available public database, intended as a resource for researchers studying the immune response to SARS-CoV-2, is where the repertoires were released. Where HLA class I and class II types were available, the types were taken from metadata supplied by the sample provider, not from assay-based typing. The sample metadata nearly always contained a de-identified subject ID, COVID-19 status, age in years and sex. The prospective study material was composed of cDNA or gDNA derived from T cells, B-cell-depleted T cells, or PBMCs.

Study-level results and caveats: The amount of clinical and demographic metadata varied by source and participant and was provided uncurated.

TCRbeta CDR3 regions were amplified from genomic DNA by means of the immunoSEQ Assay, a bias-controlled multiplex PCR. The study's processing was this. The number of nucleated cells in each sample was estimated by amplification of reference gene primers within the assay. To quantify the absolute abundance of each unique TCRbeta CDR3 rearrangement, sequence reads were collapsed and filtered. For each sample, productive Simpson clonality was calculated by taking the square root of Simpson's diversity index across productive rearrangements. TCRdb's version of the immuneACCESS table is confined to in-frame rearrangements and falls short of the full clone set. An unresolved V gene accounts for under half of the shortfall where checked; the remainder is of unknown origin. D and trimming come from the DNA, and the V and J calls and clone size come from that table. Recorded for this sample are about 67,000 clones; approximately 90% of them occurred a single time. The top ten constitute around 1.2% of the sample.

This clone was detected only once. Its antigen specificity is not known. The sample holds no much larger clone one base away, and base qualities are not on file. V has 5 bases trimmed and J has 2 bases trimmed; junction bases matching no gene number 6. From a lookup of the germline V gene, CDR1 and CDR2 are MNHEY and SVGEGT. The CDR3 sequence holds 15 residues, the cysteine and phenylalanine included. The DNA shown is the 45-base CDR3, in frame from base 1. Collaborating institutions collected whole blood in K2EDTA tubes following their own protocols. For TCRbeta analysis, collaborators shipped samples in one of three forms: frozen whole blood, isolated PBMCs, or DNA extracted from either of those sample types.

This sequence uses TRBV6-2 or TRBV6-3 and TRBJ2-3; 8 central bases correspond to TRBD2. Sequenced sample: peripheral blood. The source of this sequence is a woman aged 55-69 years with acute or convalescent COVID-19. The sequenced DNA: TGTGCCAGCAGTGTAGGACTAGCCTCCACAGATACGCAGTATTTT. It translates to CASSVGLASTDTQYF.